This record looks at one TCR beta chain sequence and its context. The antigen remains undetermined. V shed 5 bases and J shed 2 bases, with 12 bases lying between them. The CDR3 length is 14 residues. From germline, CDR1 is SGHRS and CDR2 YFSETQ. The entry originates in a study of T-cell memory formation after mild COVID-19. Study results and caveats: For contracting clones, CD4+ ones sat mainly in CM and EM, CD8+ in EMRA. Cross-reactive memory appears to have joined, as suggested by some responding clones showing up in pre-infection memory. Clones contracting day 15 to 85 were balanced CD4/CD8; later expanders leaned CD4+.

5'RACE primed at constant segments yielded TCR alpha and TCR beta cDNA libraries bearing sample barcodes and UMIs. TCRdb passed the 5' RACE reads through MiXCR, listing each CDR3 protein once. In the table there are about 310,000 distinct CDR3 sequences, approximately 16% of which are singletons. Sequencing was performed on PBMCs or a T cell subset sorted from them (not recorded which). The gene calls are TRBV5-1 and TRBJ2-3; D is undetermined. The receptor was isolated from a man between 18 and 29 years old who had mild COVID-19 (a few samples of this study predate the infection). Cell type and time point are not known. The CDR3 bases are TGCGCCAGCAGATTGAGCTTAGCCACAGATACGCAGTATTTT. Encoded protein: CASRLSLATDTQYF.